The TCR beta chain described here comes from a study of T-cell reconstitution after alpha-beta-depleted transplantation in children. Study-wide results and limits: Some patients showed high day-60 TCRbeta diversity, which derived from surviving recipient T cells and thymic progenitors.

This clonotype has at least ten counts. The antigen is not known. Unique molecular identifiers were built into the TCRbeta library. TCRdb reanalysed the PCR reads using MiXCR and keeps one entry per CDR3 protein. Here the sample spans roughly 240,000 distinct CDR3 sequences, under 9.5% being singletons. V lost 2 bases to trimming and J lost 0 bases, with 5 bases between them. CDR1 is SGHRS and CDR2 is YFSETQ in the germline V gene. CDR3 length: 14 residues. Sample: PBMCs, mostly from graft donor cells, taken 180 days after TCRalphabeta/CD19-depleted stem cell transplant. The source is a male patient under 18 who had a stem cell transplant for acute lymphoblastic leukemia, so the T cells may come from the graft donor. V is TRBV5-1 and J is TRBJ1-4; D unresolved. CDR3 loop: CASSLTTTNEKLFF. The DNA of the CDR3 is TGCGCCAGCAGCTTAACCACAACTAATGAAAAACTGTTTTTT.